This TCR beta chain was retrieved from a study of shared clonotypes between healthy human individuals. Study-wide background: CD4 naive and memory got three plates each, CD8 naive two, CD8 memory one.

Within Nashville, Tennessee resided all donors, each a Caucasian adult. Using immunoSEQ multiplex PCR, the repertoire was profiled, and TCRdb retains in-frame clones only, with some absent. The top ten hold around 0.37% of the sample, which has 2 million to 2.5 million clones, 80% to 95% seen once. The CDR3 totals 13 residues. Deletions cut 6 bases from V and 2 bases from J, with 10 bases between. Germline V CDR1 and CDR2: MDHEN, SYDVKM. Remarks on this clone: Other DNA sequences in the sample encode the same CDR3.

The specimen was naive CD4+ T cells from PBMCs. As for subset: CD45RA+ positively selected. The chain uses TRBV28 and TRBJ1-2, with D unresolved. The sequence was obtained from a man between 18 and 29 years old in good health. Some clones in this sample may be carry-over from other donors' samples. The CDR3 protein is CASRYRGNYGYTF. In DNA form, the CDR3 reads TGTGCCAGCAGATATCGAGGGAACTATGGCTACACCTTC.